This is a list of T cell receptor beta chains from one sample in a study of CD8+CD57+ T cells in acquired aplastic anemia. From the reads, TCRdb called clonotypes with MiXCR, one entry per CDR3 protein. The sample has 300,000 or so distinct CDR3 sequences, about 56% seen once. The sample consisted of sorted CD4+, CD8+, or CD8+CD57+ T cells (not recorded which) from PBMCs. These receptor sequences come from a human donor with severe aplastic anemia or a healthy control (not recorded which). Each CDR3 is given with its conserved first and last residue.

TRBV7-3	TRBJ2-3	CASSKGTNRGTDTQYF
TRBV14	TRBJ1-5	CASSQKTKQPQHF
TRBV24-1	TRBJ1-5	CATSDGTAGPQHF
TRBV14	TRBJ2-3	CASSHLALNTDTQYF
TRBV5-8	TRBJ1-2	CASSNSRTGAGSYTF
TRBV11-2	TRBJ1-1	CASSQQGMNTEAFF
TRBV7-9	TRBJ2-7	CASSPNSGYEQYF
TRBV7-9	TRBJ1-1	CASSLVANGAEAFF
TRBV19	TRBJ2-3	CASSIDFRDQPTDTQYF
TRBV24-1	TRBJ1-1	CATSDAGTANTEAFF
TRBV12-3/TRBV12-4	TRBJ1-4	CASSWVSASTNEELFF
TRBV29-1	TRBJ2-5	CSVEPGIQETQYF
TRBV20-1	TRBJ1-1	CSGTDAQGGNTEAFF
TRBV7-9	TRBJ2-7	CASSLVGQGSYEQYF
TRBV12-3/TRBV12-4	TRBJ1-6	CASSLRQSMNSPLHF
TRBV15	TRBJ2-5	CATGQGPRETQYF
TRBV5-4	TRBJ2-3	CASSTTGMNTDTQYF
TRBV29-1	TRBJ2-5	CSVSLPGGQETQYF
TRBV5-1	TRBJ1-6	CASSLGDSTSPLHF
TRBV20-1	TRBJ2-7	CSARVLAGGYSYEQYF
TRBV19	TRBJ1-5	CASSIGHGTNSNQPQHF
TRBV2	TRBJ2-3	CASSDVGTDTQYF
TRBV5-1	TRBJ2-2	CASSLGGRATGELFF
TRBV20-1	TRBJ2-5	CSVTGTGGETQYF
TRBV19	TRBJ1-5	CASSHWGVSQPQHF
TRBV12-3/TRBV12-4	TRBJ2-7	CASTIERGGDEQYF
TRBV20-1	TRBJ2-2	CSAPWGGGLFF
TRBV18	TRBJ2-7	CASASRGGSYEQYF
TRBV24-1	TRBJ2-5	CATSDGTGRETQYF
TRBV20-1	TRBJ2-5	CSARQGAGETQYF
TRBV12-3/TRBV12-4	TRBJ2-2	CASRDRGSHTGELFF
TRBV7-2	TRBJ2-5	CASSLSRGQPGETQYF
TRBV29-1	TRBJ2-7	CSVEGTGLQYEQYF
TRBV7-2	TRBJ1-6	CASSFRTAYNSPLHF
TRBV20-1	TRBJ1-1	CSADAFGTANGAFF
TRBV6-5	TRBJ1-1	CASRRTGMNTEAFF
TRBV4-1	TRBJ2-3	CASSTTSGRTTDTQYF
TRBV24-1	TRBJ2-1	CATSEQTSGVYNEQFF
TRBV28	TRBJ2-7	CASSLRMAGEQYF
TRBV6-6	TRBJ1-1	CASSYSGEGVAEAFF
TRBV29-1	TRBJ2-6	CSVPGTATSGANVLTF
TRBV24-1	TRBJ2-1	CATSSTQGSQFF
TRBV2	TRBJ2-1	CASSLQGEYNEQFF